This T cell receptor beta chain was captured by sequencing in a study of spatial heterogeneity in lung cancer. MiXCR was run by TCRdb on the 5' RACE reads, yielding one entry per CDR3 protein. The repertoire holds roughly 120,000 distinct CDR3 sequences, with approximately 12% as singletons. Time point here: blood at routine non-recurrence follow-up after resection. Tumor, nontumor lung or frozen PBMC supplied whole RNA that was sequenced unsorted. The CDR3 length is 14 residues. The V end lost 7 bases, the J end lost 4 bases, and 14 bases lay between the germline ends. The chain links TRBV12-3 or TRBV12-4 to TRBJ2-1; no reliable D call. The input for sequencing was PBMCs, taken at follow-up. The TCR originated in a male donor with early-stage non-small cell lung cancer. The CDR3 loop is CASTPFGVYNEQFF. As DNA, the CDR3 is TGTGCCAGCACCCCTTTCGGCGTTTACAATGAGCAGTTCTTC.